These T cell receptor beta chains were read from a single sample in a study of T cell responses to AZD1222 COVID-19 vaccine. TCRdb's copy holds only in-frame clones and misses some; the assay was immunoSEQ multiplex PCR. The data hold 130,000 or so clones, with about 93% observed a single time. The starting material was peripheral blood, obtained on day 0 of AZD1222 vaccination. Receptors originate from an adult in good health. CDR3s include the opening cysteine and the closing phenylalanine or tryptophan. The order of the fields is J gene, V gene, clone size, D gene, CDR3 length, CDR3 protein, CDR3 DNA. D genes are given only for firm matches. Expanded clones are given a class, and other clones once, few, many or no size at all.

>TRBJ1-1|TRBV28|few|TRBD1|17
CASSRLLGQRKNTEAFF
TGTGCCAGCAGTCGACTCCTGGGACAGCGCAAGAACACTGAAGCTTTCTTT
>TRBJ2-6|TRBV6-5|-|-|14
CASNAHSGANVLTF
TGTGCCAGCAACGCCCACTCTGGGGCCAACGTCCTGACTTTC
>TRBJ1-3|TRBV27|-|-|15
CASSLGRGSGNTIYF
TGTGCCAGCAGTTTGGGGCGGGGCAGTGGAAACACCATATATTTT
>TRBJ2-1|TRBV11-2|once|-|15
CASRPEGRSYNEQFF
TGTGCCAGCAGACCCGAGGGGAGGTCCTACAATGAGCAGTTCTTC
>TRBJ2-2|TRBV9|-|-|16
CASSWGGPSGTGELFF
TGTGCCAGCAGTTGGGGGGGGCCCTCGGGCACCGGGGAGCTGTTTTTT
>TRBJ1-1|TRBV6-4|-|-|14
CASSPGVGYTEAFF
TGTGCCAGCAGCCCTGGGGTGGGCTACACTGAAGCTTTCTTT
>TRBJ2-7|TRBV30|-|-|14
CAWTKGGSSYEQYF
TGTGCCTGGACCAAAGGTGGGAGCTCCTACGAGCAGTACTTC
>TRBJ1-2|TRBV7-9|-|-|11
CASSPSRASTF
TGTGCCAGCAGCCCATCCAGGGCCTCCACCTTC
>TRBJ2-1|TRBV5-4|-|TRBD2|16
CASNSKAGGGYNEQFF
TGTGCCAGCAACTCCAAAGCGGGAGGTGGCTACAATGAGCAGTTCTTC
>TRBJ1-4|TRBV19|-|-|14
CASRPDRDNEKLFF
TGTGCCAGTAGGCCCGACCGAGATAATGAAAAACTGTTTTTT
>TRBJ2-5|TRBV29-1|-|-|13
CSVHDPSGKTQYF
TGCAGCGTCCATGACCCATCCGGGAAGACCCAGTACTTC
>TRBJ2-7|TRBV6-1|-|-|12
CASSDYTYEQYF
TGTGCCAGCAGTGATTACACCTACGAGCAGTACTTC
>TRBJ1-1|TRBV14|-|-|13
CASSQVPGGQAFF
TGTGCCAGCAGCCAAGTGCCTGGGGGTCAAGCTTTCTTT
>TRBJ1-6|TRBV19|-|-|15
CASSTMDRRDSPLHF
TGTGCCAGTAGCACTATGGACAGAAGGGATTCACCCCTCCACTTT
>TRBJ1-6|TRBV3-1/TRBV3-2|-|-|16
CASSQDRAAYNSPLHF
TGTGCCAGCAGCCAAGATCGGGCAGCCTATAATTCACCCCTCCACTTT
>TRBJ1-5|TRBV4-1|-|-|15
CASSLLGAGNQPQHF
TGCGCCAGCAGCCTATTGGGCGCCGGCAATCAGCCCCAGCATTTT
>TRBJ2-7|TRBV20-1|-|-|13
CSASRQSSYEQYF
TGCAGTGCTAGTCGACAGAGCTCCTACGAGCAGTACTTC
>TRBJ1-6|TRBV11-2|-|TRBD1|15
CASSLAGGYNSPLHF
TGTGCCAGCAGCCTCGCAGGGGGCTATAATTCACCCCTCCACTTT
>TRBJ1-2|TRBV6-5|-|TRBD1|13
CATRTGGFSGYTF
TGTGCCACCAGGACAGGGGGCTTTTCTGGCTACACCTTC
>TRBJ2-2|TRBV7-2|-|-|14
CASSLLRETGELFF
TGTGCCAGCAGCTTATTACGGGAAACCGGGGAGCTGTTTTTT
>TRBJ2-7|TRBV12-5|-|TRBD1|18
CASEVVGTGYSADYEQYF
TGTGCTAGTGAAGTTGTCGGGACAGGGTATTCGGCGGACTACGAGCAGTACTTC
>TRBJ2-7|TRBV27|-|-|11
CASRGSQGQYF
TGTGCCAGCAGGGGGAGTCAGGGGCAGTACTTC
>TRBJ1-6|TRBV30|-|-|14
CAWSVRRGSSPLHF
TGTGCCTGGAGTGTACGTAGGGGGAGTTCACCCCTCCACTTT
>TRBJ1-2|TRBV6-2/TRBV6-3|-|TRBD1|14
CASSYQGTGYGYTF
TGTGCCAGCAGTTACCAGGGGACAGGTTATGGCTACACCTTC
>TRBJ2-3|TRBV18|-|-|11
CASSSPDTQYF
TGTGCCAGCTCTTCTCCAGATACGCAGTATTTT
>TRBJ1-5|TRBV28|-|-|14
CASSFAGGNQPQHF
TGTGCCAGCAGTTTTGCAGGAGGCAATCAGCCCCAGCATTTT
>TRBJ2-5|TRBV3-1/TRBV3-2|-|-|12
CASSHIGQTQYF
TGTGCCAGCAGCCACATAGGACAGACCCAGTACTTC
>TRBJ2-1|TRBV7-6|-|-|15
CATSIIDGGRNEQFF
TGTGCCACCTCGATAATAGACGGGGGCCGAAATGAGCAGTTCTTC
>TRBJ2-7|TRBV5-4|-|-|15
CAFQGRASIPYEQYF
TGTGCCTTCCAGGGTAGGGCCTCGATCCCCTACGAGCAGTACTTC
>TRBJ1-2|TRBV19|-|-|14
CASSILPQGNGYTF
TGTGCCAGTAGTATCCTCCCGCAGGGCAATGGCTACACCTTC
>TRBJ2-1|TRBV28|-|TRBD1|16
CASTIPGTGGHNEQFF
TGTGCCAGCACCATCCCTGGGACAGGGGGGCACAATGAGCAGTTCTTC
>TRBJ2-7|TRBV10-3|-|TRBD2|15
CAIGETSGLPYEQYF
TGTGCCATCGGGGAAACTAGCGGTCTTCCCTACGAGCAGTACTTC
>TRBJ2-2|TRBV13|-|-|13
CASGSSEYGELFF
TGTGCCAGCGGCTCTTCCGAATACGGGGAGCTGTTTTTT
>TRBJ2-2|TRBV7-9|-|-|14
CASRPNRNTGELFF
TGTGCCAGCAGACCTAATAGGAACACCGGGGAGCTGTTTTTT
>TRBJ2-7|TRBV5-6|-|TRBD2|13
CASSLAGGLEQYF
TGTGCCAGCAGCTTGGCGGGGGGGCTTGAGCAGTACTTC
>TRBJ2-2|TRBV14|-|-|15
CASSQGPRGTGELFF
TGTGCCAGCAGCCAAGGACCCCGAGGTACCGGGGAGCTGTTTTTT